This T cell receptor (beta chain) originates from a study of breast tumors, draining lymph nodes, adjacent tissues. V trimming: 6 bases; J trimming: 13 bases; junction bases outside the gene matches: 8. The CDR3 spans 12 residues. This clonotype was recorded many times. TCRdb passed the multiplex PCR reads through MiXCR, listing each CDR3 protein once. The profile covers more than 250,000 distinct CDR3 sequences, with 30% appearing a single time and more than 1% taken by the ten largest. Samples came from axillary lymph nodes draining the breast cancer. The receptor was derived from a female donor with breast cancer. Some clones in this sample may be carry-over from other donors' samples. The chain couples TRBV12-3 or TRBV12-4 to TRBJ1-2; TRBD1 agrees at 10 bases. Sequenced input: axillary lymph node tissue. The CDR3 sequence: CASSTRQGAFTF. CDR3 nucleotide sequence: TGTGCCAGCAGCACACGACAGGGGGCATTCACCTTC.